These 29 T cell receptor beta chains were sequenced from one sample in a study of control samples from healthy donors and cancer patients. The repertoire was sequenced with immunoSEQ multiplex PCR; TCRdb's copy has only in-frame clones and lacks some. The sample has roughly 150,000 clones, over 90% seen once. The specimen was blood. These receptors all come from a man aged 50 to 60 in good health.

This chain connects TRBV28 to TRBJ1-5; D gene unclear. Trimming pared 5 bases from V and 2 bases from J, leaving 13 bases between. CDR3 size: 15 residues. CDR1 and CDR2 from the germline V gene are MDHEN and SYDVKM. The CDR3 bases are TGTGCCAGCAGTCCAAGCCCGGAGGGCAATCAGCCCCAGCATTTT. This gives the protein CASSPSPEGNQPQHF.

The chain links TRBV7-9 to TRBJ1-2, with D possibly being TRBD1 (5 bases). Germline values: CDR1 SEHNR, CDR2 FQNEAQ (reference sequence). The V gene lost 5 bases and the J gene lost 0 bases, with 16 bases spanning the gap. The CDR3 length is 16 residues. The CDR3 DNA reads TGTGCCAGCAGCCGACCCCCGGGGGGGGCTAACTATGGCTACACCTTC. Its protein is CASSRPPGGANYGYTF. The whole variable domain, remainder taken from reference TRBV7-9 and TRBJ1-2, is DTGVSQNPRHKITKRGQNVTFRCDPISEHNRLYWYRQTLGQGPEFLTYFQNEAQLEKSRLLSDRFSAERPKGSFSTLEIQRTEQGDSAMYLCASSRPPGGANYGYTFGSGTRLTVV.

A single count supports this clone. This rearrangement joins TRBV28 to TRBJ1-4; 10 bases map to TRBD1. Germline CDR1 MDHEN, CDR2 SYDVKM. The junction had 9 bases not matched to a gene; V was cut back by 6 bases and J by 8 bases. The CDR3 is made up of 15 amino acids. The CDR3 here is CASRNWGQGLEKLFF. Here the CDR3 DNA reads TGTGCCAGCAGGAACTGGGGACAGGGGTTGGAAAAACTGTTTTTT.

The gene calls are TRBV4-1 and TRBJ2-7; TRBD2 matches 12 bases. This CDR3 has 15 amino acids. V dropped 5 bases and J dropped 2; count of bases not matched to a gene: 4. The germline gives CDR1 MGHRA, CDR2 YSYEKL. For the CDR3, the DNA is TGCGCCAGCAGCATACCTAGCGGGGGGGCCTACGAGCAGTACTTC. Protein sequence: CASSIPSGGAYEQYF.

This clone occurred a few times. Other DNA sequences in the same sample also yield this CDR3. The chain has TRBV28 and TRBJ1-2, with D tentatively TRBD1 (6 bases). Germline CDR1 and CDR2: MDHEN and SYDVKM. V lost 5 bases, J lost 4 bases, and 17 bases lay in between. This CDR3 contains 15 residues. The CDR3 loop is CASSPPGGFSYGYTF. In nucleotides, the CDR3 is TGTGCCAGCAGTCCTCCGGGGGGCTTCAGCTATGGCTACACCTTC.

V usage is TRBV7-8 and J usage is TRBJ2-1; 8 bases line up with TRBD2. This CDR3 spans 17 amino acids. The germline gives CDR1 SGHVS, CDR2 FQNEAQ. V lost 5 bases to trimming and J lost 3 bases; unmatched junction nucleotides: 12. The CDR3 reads CASSLFGGAGVYNEQFF. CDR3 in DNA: TGTGCCAGCAGCCTCTTTGGTGGAGCGGGAGTCTACAATGAGCAGTTCTTC.

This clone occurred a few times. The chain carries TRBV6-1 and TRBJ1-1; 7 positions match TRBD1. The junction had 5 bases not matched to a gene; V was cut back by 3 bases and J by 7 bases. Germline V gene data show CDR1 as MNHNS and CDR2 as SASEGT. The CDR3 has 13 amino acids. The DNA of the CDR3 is TGTGCCAGCAGTGATAACCGGGACAGTGAAGCTTTCTTT. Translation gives CASSDNRDSEAFF.

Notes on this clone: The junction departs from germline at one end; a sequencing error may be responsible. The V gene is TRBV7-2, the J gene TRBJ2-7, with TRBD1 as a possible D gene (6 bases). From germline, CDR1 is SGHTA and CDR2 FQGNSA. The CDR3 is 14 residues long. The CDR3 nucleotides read TGTGCCAGCAGCTTAAGGACCATATCCGACAGGTTTGACTTC. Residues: CASSLRTISDRFDF.

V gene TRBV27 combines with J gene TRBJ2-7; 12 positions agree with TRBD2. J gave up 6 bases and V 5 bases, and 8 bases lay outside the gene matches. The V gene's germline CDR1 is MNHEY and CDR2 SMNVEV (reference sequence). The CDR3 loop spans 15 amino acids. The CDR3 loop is CASSPETSGRVEQYF. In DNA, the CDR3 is TGTGCCAGCAGTCCTGAGACTAGCGGGAGAGTCGAGCAGTACTTC.

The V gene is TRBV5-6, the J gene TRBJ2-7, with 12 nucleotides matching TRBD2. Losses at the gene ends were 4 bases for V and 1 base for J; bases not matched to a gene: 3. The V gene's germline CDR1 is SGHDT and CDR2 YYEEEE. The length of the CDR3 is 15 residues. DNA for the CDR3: TGTGCCAGCAGCCGGGGGACTAGCGGGTCCTACGAGCAGTACTTC. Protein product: CASSRGTSGSYEQYF. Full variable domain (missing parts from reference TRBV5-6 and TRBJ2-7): DAGVTQSPTHLIKTRGQQVTLRCSPKSGHDTVSWYQQALGQGPQFIFQYYEEEERQRGNFPDRFSGHQFPNYSSELNVNALLLGDSALYLCASSRGTSGSYEQYFGPGTRLTVT.

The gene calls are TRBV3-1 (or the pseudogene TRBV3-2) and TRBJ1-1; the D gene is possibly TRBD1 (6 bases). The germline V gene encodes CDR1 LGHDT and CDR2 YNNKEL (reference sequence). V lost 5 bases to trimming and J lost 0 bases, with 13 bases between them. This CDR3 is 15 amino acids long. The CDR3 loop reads CASSKRDTLNTEAFF. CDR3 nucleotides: TGTGCCAGCAGCAAGAGGGACACCTTGAACACTGAAGCTTTCTTT.

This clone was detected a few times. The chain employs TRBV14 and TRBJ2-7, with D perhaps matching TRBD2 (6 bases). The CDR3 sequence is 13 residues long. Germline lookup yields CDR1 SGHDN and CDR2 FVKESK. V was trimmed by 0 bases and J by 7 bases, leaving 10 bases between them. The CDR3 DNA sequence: TGTGCCAGCAGCCAAGACAGGGCGGGAGAGCAGTACTTC. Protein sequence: CASSQDRAGEQYF.

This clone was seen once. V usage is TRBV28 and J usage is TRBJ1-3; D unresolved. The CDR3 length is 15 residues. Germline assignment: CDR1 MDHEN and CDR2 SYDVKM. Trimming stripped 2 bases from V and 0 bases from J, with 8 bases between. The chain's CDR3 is CASSLGATSGNTIYF. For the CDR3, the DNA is TGTGCCAGCAGTTTAGGCGCCACCTCTGGAAACACCATATATTTT.

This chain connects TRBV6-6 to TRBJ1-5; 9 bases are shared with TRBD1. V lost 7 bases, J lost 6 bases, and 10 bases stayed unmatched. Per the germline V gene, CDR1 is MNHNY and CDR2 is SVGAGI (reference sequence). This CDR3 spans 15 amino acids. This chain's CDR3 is CASTGGQGNGQPQHF. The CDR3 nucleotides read TGTGCCAGCACGGGGGGACAGGGAAATGGTCAGCCCCAGCATTTT.

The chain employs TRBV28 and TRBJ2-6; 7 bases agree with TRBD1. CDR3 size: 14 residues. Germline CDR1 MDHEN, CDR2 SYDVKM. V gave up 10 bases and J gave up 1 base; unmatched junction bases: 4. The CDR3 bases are TGTGCCATTCGCAGGGGGTCTGGGGCCAACGTCCTGACTTTC. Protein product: CAIRRGSGANVLTF.

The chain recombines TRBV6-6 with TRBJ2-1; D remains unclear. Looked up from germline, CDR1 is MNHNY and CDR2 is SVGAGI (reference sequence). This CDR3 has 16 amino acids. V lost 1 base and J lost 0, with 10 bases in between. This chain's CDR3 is CASSYYKLSSYNEQFF. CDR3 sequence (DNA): TGTGCCAGCAGTTACTACAAGTTGAGCTCCTACAATGAGCAGTTCTTC.

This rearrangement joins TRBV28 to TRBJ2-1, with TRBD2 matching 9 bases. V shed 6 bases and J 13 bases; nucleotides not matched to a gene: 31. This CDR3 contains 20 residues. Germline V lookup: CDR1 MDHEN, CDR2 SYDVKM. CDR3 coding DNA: TGTGCCAGCAGGGCTCCAGGGTTGGCTAGCGGGACCCGTGAACCGCTCACCCAGTTCTTC. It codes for CASRAPGLASGTREPLTQFF.

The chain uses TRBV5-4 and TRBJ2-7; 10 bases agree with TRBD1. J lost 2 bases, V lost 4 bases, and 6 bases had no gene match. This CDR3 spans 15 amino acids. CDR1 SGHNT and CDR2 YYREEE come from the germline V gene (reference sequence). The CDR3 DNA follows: TGTGCCAGCAGCCACAGGGACAGGGGCCCCTACGAGCAGTACTTC. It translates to CASSHRDRGPYEQYF.

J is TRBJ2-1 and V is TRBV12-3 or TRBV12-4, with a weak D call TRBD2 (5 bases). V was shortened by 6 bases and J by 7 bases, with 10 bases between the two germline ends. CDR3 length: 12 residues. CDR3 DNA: TGTGCCAGCAGGCGTACGGGAAATGAGCAGTTCTTC. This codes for CASRRTGNEQFF.

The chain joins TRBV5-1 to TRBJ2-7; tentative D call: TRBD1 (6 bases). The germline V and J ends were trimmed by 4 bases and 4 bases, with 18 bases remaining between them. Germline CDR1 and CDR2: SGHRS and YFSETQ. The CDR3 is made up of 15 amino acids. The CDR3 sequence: CASSPDSTTQYEQYF. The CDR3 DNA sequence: TGCGCCAGCAGCCCGGACAGTACGACCCAATACGAGCAGTACTTC.

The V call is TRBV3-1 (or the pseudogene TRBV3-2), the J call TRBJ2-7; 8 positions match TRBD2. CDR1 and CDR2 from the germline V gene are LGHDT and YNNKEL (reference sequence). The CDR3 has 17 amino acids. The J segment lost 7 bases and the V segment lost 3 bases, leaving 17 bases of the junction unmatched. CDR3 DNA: TGTGCCAGCAGCCAGGGCCTGGTGGCGGGAGGCTTACGGGAGCAGTACTTC. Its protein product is CASSQGLVAGGLREQYF.

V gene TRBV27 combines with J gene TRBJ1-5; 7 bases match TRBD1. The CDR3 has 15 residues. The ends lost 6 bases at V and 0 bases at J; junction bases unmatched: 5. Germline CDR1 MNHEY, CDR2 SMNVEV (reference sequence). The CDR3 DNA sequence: TGTGCCAGCAGGCCTGGGACAGCTAGCAATCAGCCCCAGCATTTT. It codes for CASRPGTASNQPQHF.

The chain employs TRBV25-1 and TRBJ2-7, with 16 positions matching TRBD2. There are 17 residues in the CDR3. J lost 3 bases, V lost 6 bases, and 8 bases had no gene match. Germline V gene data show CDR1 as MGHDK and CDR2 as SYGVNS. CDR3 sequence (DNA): TGTGCCAGCAGGCCAGGGACTAGCGGGAGGGCAAGCTACGAGCAGTACTTC. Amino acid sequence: CASRPGTSGRASYEQYF.

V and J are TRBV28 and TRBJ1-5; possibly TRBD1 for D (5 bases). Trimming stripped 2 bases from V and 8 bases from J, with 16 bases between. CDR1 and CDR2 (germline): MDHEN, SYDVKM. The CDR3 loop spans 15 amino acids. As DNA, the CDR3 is TGTGCCAGCAGTTTAGGAGGCGGTTGGGGGGAGCCCCAGCATTTT. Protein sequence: CASSLGGGWGEPQHF.

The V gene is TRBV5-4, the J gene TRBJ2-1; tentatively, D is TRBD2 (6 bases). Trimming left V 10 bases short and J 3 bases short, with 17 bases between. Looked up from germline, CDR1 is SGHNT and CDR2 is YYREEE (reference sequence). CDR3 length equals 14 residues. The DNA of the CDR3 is TGTGCCGCACGTCCCCGGGACTTCTACAATGAGCAGTTCTTC. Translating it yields CAARPRDFYNEQFF.

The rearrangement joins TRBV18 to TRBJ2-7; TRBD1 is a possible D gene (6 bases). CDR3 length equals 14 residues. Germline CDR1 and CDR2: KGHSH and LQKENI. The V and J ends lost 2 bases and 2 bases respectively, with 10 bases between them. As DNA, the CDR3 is TGTGCCAGCTCACCATCGGCAGGGGCCTACGAGCAGTACTTC. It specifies CASSPSAGAYEQYF.

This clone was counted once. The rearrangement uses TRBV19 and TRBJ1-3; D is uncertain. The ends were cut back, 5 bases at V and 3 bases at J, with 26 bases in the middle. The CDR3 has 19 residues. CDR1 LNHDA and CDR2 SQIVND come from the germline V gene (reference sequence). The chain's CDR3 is CASSSVSDITVLFGNTIYF. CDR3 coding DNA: TGTGCCAGTAGTTCCGTATCGGATATTACAGTTCTTTTTGGAAACACCATATATTTT.

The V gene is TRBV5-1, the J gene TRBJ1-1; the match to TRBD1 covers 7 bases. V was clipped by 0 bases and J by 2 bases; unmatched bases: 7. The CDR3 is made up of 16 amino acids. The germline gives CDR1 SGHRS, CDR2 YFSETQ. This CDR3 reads CASSLARGGGNTEAFF. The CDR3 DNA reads TGCGCCAGCAGCTTGGCCCGAGGAGGGGGCAACACTGAAGCTTTCTTT.

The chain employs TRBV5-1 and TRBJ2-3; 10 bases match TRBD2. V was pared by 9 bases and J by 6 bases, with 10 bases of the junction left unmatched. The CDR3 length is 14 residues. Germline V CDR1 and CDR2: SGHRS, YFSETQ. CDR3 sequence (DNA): TGCGCCACTACGACTAGCGGGTTAAAGGATACGCAGTATTTT. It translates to CATTTSGLKDTQYF. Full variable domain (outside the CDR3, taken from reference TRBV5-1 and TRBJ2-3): KAGVTQTPRYLIKTRGQQVTLSCSPISGHRSVSWYQQTPGQGLQFLFEYFSETQRNKGNFPGRFSGRQFSNSRSEMNVSTLELGDSALYLCATTTSGLKDTQYFGPGTRLTVL.